These 32 T cell receptor beta chains came from one sample sequenced in a study of blood T cells in healthy people across ages (dated by TCRdb to 2015 to 2017). The library was generated by 5' RACE. TCRdb records Illumina HiSeq 2500 as the sequencer. The second PCR ran for roughly 7 to 11 cycles and used a J-beta primer mix along with a sample-barcoded 5' primer. Starting from the raw public reads, TCRdb applied fastp trimming at Q25, assembled clones with MiXCR and retained in-frame beta chains. Duplicate CDR3 protein sequences are folded into a single record with the most common DNA and genes. For this sample the table gives some 1,000,000 distinct CDR3 sequences, of which almost 25% were detected only once. Together, the top ten hold approximately 0.71% of the sample. The same sample was also used in a study of T cells of mothers and their children.

Sequences were obtained from blood. These receptors originate from a girl aged 2-10 years in good health.

The chain recombines TRBV20-1 with TRBJ2-3; no clear D gene. V was shortened by 3 bases and J by 0 bases, with 13 bases between the two germline ends. This CDR3 spans 15 amino acids. Germline CDR1 and CDR2: DFQATT and SNEGSKA (reference sequence). CDR3 amino acids: CSARRAVTSTDTQYF. The CDR3 DNA sequence: TGCAGTGCTAGGCGAGCAGTGACTAGCACAGATACGCAGTATTTT.

The chain links TRBV15 to TRBJ2-7; possibly TRBD1 for D (6 bases). Per the germline V gene, CDR1 is LNHNV and CDR2 is YYDKDF (reference sequence). CDR3 length: 14 residues. V gave up 1 base and J gave up 4 bases, with 11 bases separating them. The CDR3 DNA reads TGTGCCACCAGCAGAGGGGACACTCCATACGAGCAGTACTTC. This codes for CATSRGDTPYEQYF.

This clonotype occurred a few times. V usage is TRBV5-6 and J usage is TRBJ2-5, with 8 positions matching TRBD1. The DNA end lines up better with TRBJ2-1; the J call may be wrong. The CDR3 runs 16 residues. Germline lookup yields CDR1 SGHDT and CDR2 YYEEEE. For the CDR3, the DNA is TGTGCCAGCAGCTTGGGACAGGGGAACCCCTACAATGAGCAGTTCTTC. This translates into CASSLGQGNPYNEQFF.

This clonotype was counted a few times. The chain employs TRBV20-1 and TRBJ1-6, with D hard to call. The CDR3 covers 14 residues. V dropped 3 bases and J dropped 10 bases, with 16 bases sitting between them. Germline lookup yields CDR1 DFQATT and CDR2 SNEGSKA (reference sequence). The CDR3 region has the DNA TGCAGTGCTAGTACGAGGAGGTGGGGATCACCCCTCCACTTT. This encodes CSASTRRWGSPLHF.

The gene calls are TRBV6-2 or TRBV6-3 and TRBJ2-2; the D gene is possibly TRBD1 (6 bases). Deletions cut 6 bases from V and 4 bases from J, with 9 bases between. In germline, CDR1 is MNHEY, CDR2 SVGEGT. The CDR3 sequence is 13 residues long. In nucleotides, the CDR3 is TGTGCCAGCAGAGGGACAAGCACCGGGGAGCTGTTTTTT. Encoded protein: CASRGTSTGELFF.

The chain uses TRBV7-6 and TRBJ2-3; maybe TRBD2 (6 bases). Germline CDR1 SGHVS, CDR2 FNYEAQ. The CDR3 is 18 amino acids. V was clipped by 1 base and J by 2 bases, with 19 bases between them. The CDR3 DNA sequence: TGTGCCAGCAGCTTAGAGGGGTCGCAACTAGCTGCCACAGATACGCAGTATTTT. Amino acid sequence: CASSLEGSQLAATDTQYF.

The gene calls are TRBV5-1 and TRBJ2-5; D is possibly TRBD2 (5 bases). This CDR3 spans 12 amino acids. Germline V lookup: CDR1 SGHRS, CDR2 YFSETQ. Trimming took 2 bases from V and 9 from J, leaving 11 bases between them. CDR3 DNA: TGCGCCAGCAGCTTACAGATGGAGGCCCAGTACTTC. Its protein product is CASSLQMEAQYF.

A few counts support this clonotype. The chain has TRBV7-3 and TRBJ2-5; the match to TRBD2 covers 10 bases. The better agreement between TRBJ2-1 and the DNA end casts doubt on the J call. The CDR3 runs to 16 residues. CDR1 and CDR2 from the germline V gene are SGHTA and FQGTGA. DNA of the CDR3: TGTGCCAGCAGCTTACTAGCGGGAGACATCCCCAATGAGCAGTTCTTC. Its protein product is CASSLLAGDIPNEQFF.

The chain carries TRBV28 and TRBJ1-2; no definite D call. The V gene lost 7 bases and the J gene lost 5 bases, with 17 bases spanning the gap. The CDR3 consists of 14 residues. Germline CDR1 is MDHEN and CDR2 is SYDVKM. CDR3 nucleotides: TGTGCCAGCACCCTGGTCCCAGGAGGTTATGGCTACACCTTC. As protein: CASTLVPGGYGYTF.

The gene calls are TRBV20-1 and TRBJ2-7; no definite D call. The J call is doubtful: the DNA matches TRBJ2-1 better. The CDR3 sequence is 10 residues long. Germline loops: CDR1 DFQATT, CDR2 SNEGSKA (reference sequence). This CDR3 reads CSAIYNEQFF. In nucleotides, the CDR3 is TGCAGTGCTATTTACAATGAGCAGTTCTTC.

This clonotype was observed a handful of times. The CDR3 protein is CASSPRDRVNEQYF. CDR3 nucleotide sequence: TGCGCCAGCAGCCCCCGGGACAGGGTCAACGAGCAGTACTTC. The chain carries TRBV5-1 and TRBJ2-7, with 9 bases matching TRBD1. CDR1 and CDR2 (germline): SGHRS, YFSETQ. This CDR3 is built from 14 residues. V gave up 4 bases and J gave up 5 bases; unmatched junction bases: 7. The full variable domain, in which reference TRBV5-1 and TRBJ2-7 provide the parts outside the CDR3, is KAGVTQTPRYLIKTRGQQVTLSCSPISGHRSVSWYQQTPGQGLQFLFEYFSETQRNKGNFPGRFSGRQFSNSRSEMNVSTLELGDSALYLCASSPRDRVNEQYFGPGTRLTVT.

A few counts support this clonotype. The chain has TRBV4-3 and TRBJ2-1; the D is unclear. Germline V lookup: CDR1 LGHNA, CDR2 YSLEER. This CDR3 is 17 amino acids long. V was trimmed by 2 bases and J by 2 bases, leaving 16 bases between them. The CDR3 loop is CASSQSSAIIAYNEQFF. Written as DNA, the CDR3 is TGCGCCAGCAGCCAATCGTCCGCGATTATAGCCTACAATGAGCAGTTCTTC.

Remarks on this clonotype: One end of the junction varies from germline; a read error may be responsible. The CDR3 DNA follows: TGCAGTGCCAGAGAAGAAATCAGGGGTGAAAAACTGTTTTTT. It encodes CSAREEIRGEKLFF. This sequence joins TRBV20-1 and TRBJ1-4; tentatively, D is TRBD1 (6 bases). CDR3 length equals 14 residues. Germline CDR1 reads DFQATT; CDR2 reads SNEGSKA (reference sequence).

The chain recombines TRBV27 with TRBJ2-5; D is undetermined. The CDR3 totals 15 residues. The germline V gene has CDR1 MNHEY and CDR2 SMNVEV (reference sequence). V lost 3 bases and J lost 4, with 15 bases in between. CDR3 in DNA: TGTGCCAGCAGTTTTCTCGGGCCGCCCGGAGAGACCCAGTACTTC. It codes for CASSFLGPPGETQYF.

This clonotype was detected only a few times. The gene calls are TRBV2 and TRBJ1-1, with D possibly being TRBD1 (5 bases). V was pared by 5 bases and J by 6 bases, with 13 bases between. CDR1 and CDR2 (germline): SNHLY, FYNNEI. The CDR3 is made up of 13 amino acids. The CDR3 reads CASSTTWGAEAFF. The CDR3 DNA reads as TGTGCCAGCAGTACGACCTGGGGGGCTGAAGCTTTCTTT.

The chain employs TRBV7-9 and TRBJ1-1; 7 bases fit TRBD1. Germline assignment: CDR1 SEHNR and CDR2 FQNEAQ (reference sequence). Germline trimming cut 8 bases from V and 4 bases from J; bases unmatched to any gene: 4. The CDR3 totals 12 residues. CDR3 DNA: TGTGCCAGCGGAAACAGGGGCACTGAAGCTTTCTTT. Protein: CASGNRGTEAFF. Full variable domain (outside the CDR3, taken from reference TRBV7-9 and TRBJ1-1): DTGVSQNPRHKITKRGQNVTFRCDPISEHNRLYWYRQTLGQGPEFLTYFQNEAQLEKSRLLSDRFSAERPKGSFSTLEIQRTEQGDSAMYLCASGNRGTEAFFGQGTRLTVV.

This clonotype has only a few counts. J is TRBJ2-1 and V is TRBV29-1, with unresolved D. Trimming removed 2 bases at V and 8 bases at J, with 4 bases between. The V gene's germline CDR1 is SQVTM and CDR2 ANQGSEA. The length of the CDR3 is 10 residues. The DNA for the CDR3 is TGCAGCGTTGAAAGTTATGAGCAGTTCTTC. Protein sequence: CSVESYEQFF.

The V gene is TRBV3-1, the J gene TRBJ1-3; D not certain. The CDR3 consists of 16 residues. Germline CDR1 reads LGHDT; CDR2 reads YNNKEL (reference sequence). With 0 bases removed from V and 0 bases from J, the gap between germline ends came to 9 bases. As DNA, the CDR3 is TGTGCCAGCAGCCAAGATTTTCCCAGCTCTGGAAACACCATATATTTT. It codes for CASSQDFPSSGNTIYF. The full variable domain, its missing parts supplied by reference TRBV3-1 and TRBJ1-3, is DTAVSQTPKYLVTQMGNDKSIKCEQNLGHDTMYWYKQDSKKFLKIMFSYNNKELIINETVPNRFSPKSPDKAHLNLHINSLELGDSAVYFCASSQDFPSSGNTIYFGEGSWLTVV.

This clonotype was recorded a few times. The chain employs TRBV4-3 and TRBJ2-1, with D hard to call. This CDR3 region has 14 residues. The V and J ends lost 4 bases and 5 bases respectively, with 12 bases between them. Germline V gene data show CDR1 as LGHNA and CDR2 as YSLEER. CDR3 residues: CASSPWTADNEQFF. The CDR3 nucleotides read TGCGCCAGCAGCCCATGGACGGCTGACAATGAGCAGTTCTTC.

This clonotype was found a few times. The chain uses TRBV12-5 and TRBJ2-5; the D is unclear. The CDR3 runs to 14 residues. CDR1 and CDR2 from the germline V gene are LGHNT and FRNRAP. V gave up 0 bases and J gave up 4 bases, with 9 bases separating them. Here the CDR3 DNA reads TGTGCTAGTGGTTTGGTTAGACTTGGAGAGACCCAGTACTTC. Protein sequence: CASGLVRLGETQYF. The whole variable domain, filled in from reference TRBV12-5 and TRBJ2-5, reads DARVTQTPRHKVTEMGQEVTMRCQPILGHNTVFWYRQTMMQGLELLAYFRNRAPLDDSGMPKDRFSAEMPDATLATLKIQPSEPRDSAVYFCASGLVRLGETQYFGPGTRLLVL.

This chain links TRBV13 with TRBJ2-5, with TRBD1 identical over 7 bases. TRBJ2-1 explains the end of the DNA better; the J call may be wrong. In germline, CDR1 is PRHDT, CDR2 FYEKMQ (reference sequence). The CDR3 is 13 amino acids. CDR3 sequence (DNA): TGTGCCAGCAGCGTTTGGACAGGAGATGAGCAGTTCTTC. It is translated as CASSVWTGDEQFF.

The rearrangement uses TRBV7-6 and TRBJ1-2; D uncertain. The V and J ends lost 3 bases and 2 bases respectively, with 16 bases between them. The germline V gene encodes CDR1 SGHVS and CDR2 FNYEAQ. This CDR3 spans 16 amino acids. The CDR3 DNA follows: TGTGCCAGCAGCTTCAAAACGGGCCCCCTGAACTATGGCTACACCTTC. It specifies CASSFKTGPLNYGYTF.

The chain recombines TRBV28 with TRBJ2-7; 9 bases align to TRBD1. Germline CDR1 reads MDHEN; CDR2 reads SYDVKM. The V gene end was trimmed by 5 bases and the J gene end by 5 bases; junction bases not matched to a gene: 7. This CDR3 has 14 amino acids. The CDR3 sequence is CASSQEGQGNEQYF. The CDR3 coding sequence is TGTGCCAGCAGTCAAGAGGGACAGGGTAACGAGCAGTACTTC.

The table lists this clonotype with a few counts. This sequence joins TRBV19 and TRBJ1-5; no firm D call. There are 15 residues in the CDR3. V lost 7 bases and J lost 6, with 19 bases in between. Germline V gives CDR1 LNHDA, CDR2 SQIVND (reference sequence). CDR3 nucleotide sequence: TGTGCCAGTAATCAGGCCCCCGGTGGAAGTCAGCCCCAGCATTTT. It translates to CASNQAPGGSQPQHF.

In this sample, this clonotype turned up a few times. The chain recombines TRBV4-3 with TRBJ2-6; TRBD2 aligns across 11 bases. This CDR3 is built from 17 residues. V dropped 2 bases and J dropped 3; count of bases not matched to a gene: 3. Germline-derived CDR1 and CDR2 are LGHNA and YSLEER. CDR3 protein: CASSQLLAGDGANVLTF. CDR3 in DNA: TGCGCCAGCAGCCAATTACTAGCGGGGGATGGGGCCAACGTCCTGACTTTC.

The chain employs TRBV13 and TRBJ2-5; D might be TRBD2 (6 bases). TRBJ2-1 explains the end of the DNA better; the J call may be wrong. Germline loops: CDR1 PRHDT, CDR2 FYEKMQ (reference sequence). The CDR3 is 14 residues long. The CDR3 coding sequence is TGTGCCAGCAGCTTCCTAGCGCCGTTTGGTGAGCAGTTCTTC. Translation: CASSFLAPFGEQFF.

This clonotype was recorded a few times. This sequence joins TRBV20-1 and TRBJ2-1; 10 nucleotides agree with TRBD2. With V trimmed by 2 bases and J by 10 bases, 8 bases remained unmatched. Germline loops: CDR1 DFQATT, CDR2 SNEGSKA (reference sequence). This CDR3 comprises 14 residues. The CDR3 DNA reads as TGCAGTGCTAGATCGGTAGCGGGGGGAGAGGAGCAGTTCTTC. Translation gives CSARSVAGGEEQFF.

The chain employs TRBV7-2 and TRBJ2-5; D gene ambiguous. Matching the DNA end better, TRBJ2-1 makes the J call doubtful. Per the germline V gene, CDR1 is SGHTA and CDR2 is FQGNSA. This CDR3 has 13 residues. Here the CDR3 DNA reads TGTGCCAGCAGCCTAAGAGTAGGTGGTGAGCAGTTCTTC. Translation gives CASSLRVGGEQFF.

This rearrangement joins TRBV29-1 to TRBJ2-5, with 12 bases identical to TRBD1. The CDR3 contains 13 residues. Trimming cost V 7 bases and J 4 bases; bases outside gene matches: 4. The germline CDR1 and CDR2 sequences are SQVTM and ANQGSEA. CDR3 bases: TGCAGCGCCCCGGGACAGGGGGCAGAGACCCAGTACTTC. Amino acids: CSAPGQGAETQYF.

J is TRBJ2-5 and V is TRBV25-1, with TRBD2 matching over 15 bases. The DNA end is more similar to TRBJ2-7, so the J call may be wrong. The germline CDR1 and CDR2 sequences are MGHDK and SYGVNS. The CDR3 runs to 16 residues. CDR3 nucleotide sequence: TGTGCCAGCCAACCGAGGACTAGCGGGAGGGCCTACGAGCAGTACTTC. Translated: CASQPRTSGRAYEQYF.

This clonotype was counted a few times. The chain recombines TRBV6-5 with TRBJ2-1; maybe TRBD1 (5 bases). TRBJ2-7 explains the end of the DNA better; the J call may be wrong. Germline values: CDR1 MNHEY, CDR2 SVGAGI. This CDR3 comprises 14 residues. CDR3 in amino acids: CASRGPGYPYEQYF. The CDR3 DNA reads as TGTGCCAGCAGAGGTCCAGGGTACCCCTACGAGCAGTACTTC.

This clonotype was observed a few times. The chain is built from TRBV28 and TRBJ2-7; D unresolved. Germline V gives CDR1 MDHEN, CDR2 SYDVKM. This CDR3 contains 12 residues. Trimming removed 6 bases at V and 12 bases at J, with 18 bases between. The CDR3 DNA reads as TGTGCCAGCAGCACCTACGGACCGCCGCGGTACTTC. This encodes CASSTYGPPRYF.